The sequence of this T cell receptor (beta chain) was determined in a study of early stage breast cancer tumors (dated by TCRdb to the late 2010s). Background for the entire study: Of the approximately 15 invasive breast tumors, about a dozen were found to be estrogen receptor-positive, progesterone receptor-positive and HER2-negative. Across all samples, 2,651,842 templates representing 1.2 million or so unique clonotypes were detected. About 70% of the 12 ER+/PR+/HER2- tumors were invasive ductal carcinomas, while the other four were invasive lobular carcinomas. The average read coverage per sample was approximately 10-fold.

The paper's findings and limits, for the study overall: Enriched TCRB sequences shared across patients were found to be mostly commonly generated sequences that were unlikely to play an important role in the tumor microenvironment. Repertoires from blood and normal breast were more alike than repertoires from blood and tumor, and in about 85% of the 16 patients, comparing each tissue with blood separated tumor from normal. Compared with adjacent normal breast tissue, tumors had higher clonality and around 2.7-fold greater T cell density. Bulk genomic DNA sequencing of unsorted cells missed chain pairing and functional markers such as CD4, CD8 and FOXP3. Because the cohort was small, a breakdown by tumor subtype could not be done.

In the case of this clone: Its antigen is not yet known. Qualities for individual bases were not recorded, and no much larger clone is one base off.

Each sample was amplified as two independent genomic DNA replicates: about 0.54 ug for blood and approximately 1.6 ug for tumor or normal breast. Following the manufacturer's instructions, the ImmunoSeq Intro kit was used to carry out TCRB sequencing on genomic DNA. For absolute quantification, the 31-cycle multiplex PCR included proprietary primers along with spike-in control sequences. Single-end 150-bp reads were used to sequence an 87-bp fragment spanning the CDR3 and the flanking V and J genes. Seven samples, with two replicates for each sample, were multiplexed per lane of an Illumina MiSeq using version 3.0 chemistry. As for the original processing: The vendor's proprietary pipeline processed the raw data and merged both replicates into a single result for each sample. Productive rearrangements sharing the V-gene family, CDR3 amino acid sequence and J-gene segment were defined as clonotypes. Clonality was computed as 1 minus the normalized Shannon entropy (Pielou evenness) of TCRB abundances. T cell density was estimated by dividing total templates by the number of input cells inferred from the DNA input amount. Recon, run with its default parameters, was used to estimate overall repertoire diversity and clonality. A clonotype counted as tumor-enriched if its abundance in tumor exceeded 0.1% and was at least 32-fold higher than its abundance in normal breast. Imported from immuneACCESS, the table was reduced by TCRdb to in-frame sequences with V and J called. These copies leave out some clones; in studies compared against another copy, an unresolved V gene accounts for under half, and the cause of the remainder is not known. The V and J calls and the clone size are those of that table, but D and trimming were determined from the DNA. The sample includes 25,000 to 30,000 clones, with 50% to 75% observed a single time. Approximately 8% of the sample is held by the ten biggest clonotypes.

About 20-50 mg of tumor tissue was diced and typically yielded more than 2.5 ug of DNA. The study profiled bulk TCR beta-chain repertoires in matched peripheral blood, tumor and adjacent normal breast tissue taken from fewer than 20 patients with early-stage breast cancer. Once resection was done, tumor tissue identified by eye was cut out and put into prechilled RNAlater. Tumor tissue (roughly 20-50 mg) was diced and homogenized in RLTplus buffer with beta-mercaptoethanol and antifoaming agent using a TissueLyser II. The Qiagen AllPrep DNA/RNA Mini kit was used to extract genomic DNA. The germline V gene (reference sequence) gives CDR1 as LNHDA and CDR2 as SQIVND. The junction shows trimming of 0 bases on V and 2 bases on J, plus 8 bases between the germline ends. Counted from cysteine to phenylalanine, this CDR3 has 14 amino acids. Of the read, only the CDR3 DNA is kept; its 42 bases are in frame from base 1.

The material sequenced was breast tumor tissue. The receptor was isolated from a person in their fifties with breast cancer. The chain couples TRBV19 to TRBJ2-7; the D gene cannot be resolved reliably. The CDR3 loop reads CASSIDVTTYEQYF. The DNA is as follows: TGTGCCAGTAGTATAGATGTGACAACCTACGAGCAGTACTTC.